These 14 T cell receptor beta chains originate from one sample sequenced in a study of vaccination and CD4 T cells after COVID-19. Described treatment: approximately nine-day PBMC culture with coronavirus spike peptide pools or control peptides (ViraFEST assay). An Oncomine TCR Beta short-read assay was used to sequence the DNA from cultured CD4+ T cells. TCRdb used MiXCR to reprocess the PCR reads, holding one entry per CDR3 protein. The table has 15,000 or so distinct CDR3 sequences, less than 45% seen once. These TCRs are of unknown antigen specificity. The specimen was CD4+ T cells from blood, cultured in vitro, collected before SARS-CoV-2 vaccination. These receptors all stem from a human donor who received a COVID-19 vaccine.

This clonotype was recorded a few times. V gene TRBV20-1 combines with J gene TRBJ1-2, with D perhaps TRBD1 (6 bases). The CDR3 totals 13 residues. Trimming pared 6 bases from V and 0 bases from J, leaving 11 bases between. The V gene's germline CDR1 is DFQATT and CDR2 SNEGSKA (reference sequence). The CDR3 coding sequence is TGCAGTGCCCCAAACAGGGCTAACTATGGCTACACCTTC. Its translation is CSAPNRANYGYTF.

The genes are TRBV30 and TRBJ1-1, with D unresolved. Trimming pared 0 bases from V and 0 bases from J, leaving 5 bases between. The length of the CDR3 is 13 residues. Germline V lookup: CDR1 GTSNPN, CDR2 SVGIG (reference sequence). CDR3 DNA: TGTGCCTGGAGTGTACAATTGAACACTGAAGCTTTCTTT. It specifies CAWSVQLNTEAFF.

This clonotype was picked up a small number of times. J is TRBJ1-6 and V is TRBV6-1; D not resolved. From germline, CDR1 is MNHNS and CDR2 SASEGT. There are 14 residues in the CDR3. Between the trimmed V and J ends, which lost 7 bases and 7 bases, there was a span of 14 bases. As DNA, the CDR3 is TGTGCCAGCAATCGATGGGTGGGGAATTCACCCCTCCACTTT. Translating it yields CASNRWVGNSPLHF.

The rearrangement links TRBV29-1 to TRBJ1-3, with 7 nucleotides matching TRBD1. V trimming: 6 bases; J trimming: 2 bases; junction bases outside the gene matches: 10. Per germline, CDR1 SQVTM and CDR2 ANQGSEA. The CDR3 sequence is 15 residues long. The CDR3 here is CSVTPRGTAGNTIYF. Here the CDR3 DNA reads TGCAGCGTAACCCCCAGGGGGACGGCTGGAAACACCATATATTTT.

The chain combines TRBV9 with TRBJ1-2; 7 bases are shared with TRBD1. The germline V gene has CDR1 SGDLS and CDR2 YYNGEE. Trimming cost V 1 base and J 6 bases; bases outside gene matches: 15. The CDR3 contains 17 residues. The CDR3: CASSVRPRDSPKDGYTF. As DNA, the CDR3 is TGTGCCAGCAGCGTAAGGCCCCGGGACAGCCCTAAGGATGGCTACACCTTC.

This clonotype was found a few times. The rearrangement uses TRBV10-1 and TRBJ1-1, with 7 bases fitting TRBD1. V dropped 9 bases and J dropped 5; count of bases not matched to a gene: 9. CDR3 length: 13 amino acids. Germline CDR1 WNHNN, CDR2 SYGVQD (reference sequence). The chain's CDR3 is CASRKGGETEAFF. The DNA of the CDR3 is TGCGCCAGTAGGAAAGGGGGCGAGACTGAAGCTTTCTTT.

The CDR3 nucleotides read TGCGCCAGCAGCTCCGATTGGGGGACAGGAGATCACACTGAAGCTTTCTTT. Protein product: CASSSDWGTGDHTEAFF. V gene TRBV5-1 combines with J gene TRBJ1-1; TRBD1 agrees at 8 bases. This CDR3 has 17 amino acids. Germline CDR1 is SGHRS and CDR2 is YFSETQ. V lost 3 bases and J lost 3; bases outside the gene matches: 13.

The chain links TRBV2 to TRBJ2-2; 11 positions agree with TRBD2. The junction had 11 bases not matched to a gene; V was cut back by 2 bases and J by 0 bases. The germline V gene encodes CDR1 SNHLY and CDR2 FYNNEI. This CDR3 contains 20 residues. The CDR3 loop is CASSENHPSGGNANTGELFF. As DNA, the CDR3 is TGTGCCAGCAGTGAAAACCACCCTAGCGGGGGGAACGCGAACACCGGGGAGCTGTTTTTT.

The rearrangement links TRBV27 to TRBJ1-4; D ambiguous. CDR1 and CDR2 from the germline V gene are MNHEY and SMNVEV (reference sequence). Trimming pared 5 bases from V and 4 bases from J, leaving 8 bases between. The CDR3 loop spans 13 amino acids. The CDR3 is CASSRQNNEKLFF. Written as DNA, the CDR3 is TGTGCCAGCAGTAGGCAGAATAATGAAAAACTGTTTTTT. Full variable domain (rest looked up from reference TRBV27 and TRBJ1-4): EAQVTQNPRYLITVTGKKLTVTCSQNMNHEYMSWYRQDPGLGLRQIYYSMNVEVTDKGDVPEGYKVSRKEKRNFPLILESPSPNQTSLYFCASSRQNNEKLFFGSGTQLSVL.

In its sample, this clonotype was seen a few times. V is TRBV7-9 and J is TRBJ1-5; D ambiguous. The germline CDR1 and CDR2 sequences are SEHNR and FQNEAQ (reference sequence). The CDR3 is made up of 14 amino acids. Between the trimmed V and J ends, which lost 2 bases and 2 bases, there was a span of 7 bases. CDR3 loop: CASSLSGGNQPQHF. As DNA, the CDR3 is TGTGCCAGCAGCTTAAGCGGGGGCAATCAGCCCCAGCATTTT.

This clonotype has just a few counts. The chain links TRBV7-2 to TRBJ1-2; tentative D call: TRBD1 (5 bases). Germline assignment: CDR1 SGHTA and CDR2 FQGNSA. The V and J ends lost 2 bases and 5 bases respectively, with 9 bases between them. This CDR3 has 13 amino acids. The CDR3 coding sequence is TGTGCCAGCAGCTTATCACGGGGGTATGGCTACACCTTC. Amino acid sequence: CASSLSRGYGYTF.

The chain couples TRBV6-1 to TRBJ1-1, with 7 bases that match TRBD1. The CDR3 totals 14 residues. V lost 5 bases to trimming and J lost 4 bases; unmatched junction nucleotides: 7. Germline CDR1 is MNHNS and CDR2 is SASEGT. CDR3 region: CASSTDRVATEAFF. The CDR3 DNA reads as TGTGCCAGCAGTACCGACAGGGTGGCCACTGAAGCTTTCTTT.

The chain uses TRBV6-1 and TRBJ1-2; D is unclear. The CDR3 contains 13 residues. From germline, CDR1 is MNHNS and CDR2 SASEGT. With 5 bases removed from V and 0 bases from J, the gap between germline ends came to 7 bases. The CDR3 DNA is TGTGCCAGCAGTCTCGAAGCTAACTATGGCTACACCTTC. It specifies CASSLEANYGYTF.

The chain is built from TRBV20-1 and TRBJ2-7, with D possibly being TRBD1 (6 bases). CDR3 size: 12 residues. The germline V gene has CDR1 DFQATT and CDR2 SNEGSKA (reference sequence). V gave up 2 bases and J gave up 3 bases, with 8 bases separating them. The CDR3 sequence: CSARSGDYEQYF. The CDR3 DNA follows: TGCAGTGCTAGATCAGGGGACTACGAGCAGTACTTC.